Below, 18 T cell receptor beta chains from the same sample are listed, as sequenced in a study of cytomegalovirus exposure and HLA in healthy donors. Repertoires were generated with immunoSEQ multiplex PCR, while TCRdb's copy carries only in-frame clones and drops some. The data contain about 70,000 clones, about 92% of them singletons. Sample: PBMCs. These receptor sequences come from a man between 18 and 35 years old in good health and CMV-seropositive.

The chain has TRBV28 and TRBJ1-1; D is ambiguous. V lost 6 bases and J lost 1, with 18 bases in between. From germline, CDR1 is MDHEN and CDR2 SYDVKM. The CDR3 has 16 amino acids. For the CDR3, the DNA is TGTGCCAGCAGCCAGACTGTTGGGTTAAGGAACACTGAAGCTTTCTTT. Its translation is CASSQTVGLRNTEAFF.

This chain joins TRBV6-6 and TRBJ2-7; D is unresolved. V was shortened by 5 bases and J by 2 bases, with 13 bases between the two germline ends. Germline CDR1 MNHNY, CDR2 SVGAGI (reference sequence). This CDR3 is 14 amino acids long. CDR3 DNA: TGTGCCAGCAGTCCTACTAAGGTGGCCTACGAGCAGTACTTC. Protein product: CASSPTKVAYEQYF.

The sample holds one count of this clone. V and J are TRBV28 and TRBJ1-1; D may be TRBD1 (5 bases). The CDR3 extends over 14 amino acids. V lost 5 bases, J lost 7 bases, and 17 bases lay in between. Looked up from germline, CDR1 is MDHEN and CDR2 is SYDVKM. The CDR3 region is CASSRQLRSGEAFF. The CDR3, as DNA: TGTGCCAGCAGTCGACAGCTAAGATCCGGTGAAGCTTTCTTT.

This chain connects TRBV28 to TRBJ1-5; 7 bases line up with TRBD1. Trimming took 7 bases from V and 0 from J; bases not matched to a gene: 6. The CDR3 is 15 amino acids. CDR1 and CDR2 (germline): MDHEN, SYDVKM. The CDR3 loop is CASKGGTVSNQPQHF. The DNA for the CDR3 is TGTGCCAGCAAGGGTGGGACAGTTAGCAATCAGCCCCAGCATTTT.

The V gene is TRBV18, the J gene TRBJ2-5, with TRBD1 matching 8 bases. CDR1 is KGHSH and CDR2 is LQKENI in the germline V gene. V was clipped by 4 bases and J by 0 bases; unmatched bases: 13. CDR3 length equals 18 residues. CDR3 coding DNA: TGTGCCAGCTCACTCCGGATCTCGGGACAGGCTTACCAAGAGACCCAGTACTTC. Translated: CASSLRISGQAYQETQYF. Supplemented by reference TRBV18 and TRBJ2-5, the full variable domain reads NAGVMQNPRHLVRRRGQEARLRCSPMKGHSHVYWYRQLPEEGLKFMVYLQKENIIDESGMPKERFSAEFPKEGPSILRIQQVVRGDSAAYFCASSLRISGQAYQETQYFGPGTRLLVL.

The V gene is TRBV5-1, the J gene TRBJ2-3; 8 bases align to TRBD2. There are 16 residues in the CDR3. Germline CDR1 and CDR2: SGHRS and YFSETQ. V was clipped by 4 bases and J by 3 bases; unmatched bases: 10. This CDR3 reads CASSPYGREGTDTQYF. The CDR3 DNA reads TGCGCCAGCAGCCCGTACGGGAGGGAGGGAACAGATACGCAGTATTTT.

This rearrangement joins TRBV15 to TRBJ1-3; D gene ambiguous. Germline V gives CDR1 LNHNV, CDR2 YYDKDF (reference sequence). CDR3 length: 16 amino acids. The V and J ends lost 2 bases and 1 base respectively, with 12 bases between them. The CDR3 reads CATSRRNTVSGNTIYF. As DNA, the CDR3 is TGTGCCACCAGCAGACGAAATACAGTGTCTGGAAACACCATATATTTT.

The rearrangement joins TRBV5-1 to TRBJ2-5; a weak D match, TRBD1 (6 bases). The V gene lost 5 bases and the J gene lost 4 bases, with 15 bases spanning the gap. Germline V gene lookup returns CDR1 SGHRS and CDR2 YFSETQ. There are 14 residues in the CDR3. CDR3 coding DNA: TGCGCCAGCAGTTGGCAGGGGCGGACAGAGACCCAGTACTTC. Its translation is CASSWQGRTETQYF. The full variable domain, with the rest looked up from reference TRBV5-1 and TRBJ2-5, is KAGVTQTPRYLIKTRGQQVTLSCSPISGHRSVSWYQQTPGQGLQFLFEYFSETQRNKGNFPGRFSGRQFSNSRSEMNVSTLELGDSALYLCASSWQGRTETQYFGPGTRLLVL.

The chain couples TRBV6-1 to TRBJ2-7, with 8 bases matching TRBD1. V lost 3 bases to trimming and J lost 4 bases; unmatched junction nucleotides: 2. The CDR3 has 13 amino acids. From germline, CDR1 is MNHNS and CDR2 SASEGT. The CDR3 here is CASSEYRGYEQYF. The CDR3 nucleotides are TGTGCCAGCAGTGAGTACAGGGGGTACGAGCAGTACTTC.

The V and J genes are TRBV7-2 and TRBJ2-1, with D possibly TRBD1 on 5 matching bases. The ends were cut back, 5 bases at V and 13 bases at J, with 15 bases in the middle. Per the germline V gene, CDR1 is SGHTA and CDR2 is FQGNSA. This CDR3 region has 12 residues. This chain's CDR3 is CASSLPMTVQFF. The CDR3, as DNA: TGTGCCAGCAGCCTCCCAATGACAGTACAGTTCTTC.

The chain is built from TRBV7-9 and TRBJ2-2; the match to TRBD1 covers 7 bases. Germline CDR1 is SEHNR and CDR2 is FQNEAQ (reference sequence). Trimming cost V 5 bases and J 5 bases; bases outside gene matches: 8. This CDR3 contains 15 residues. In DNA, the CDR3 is TGTGCCAGCAGCAAAACCGGGACAGAGACCGGGGAGCTGTTTTTT. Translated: CASSKTGTETGELFF.

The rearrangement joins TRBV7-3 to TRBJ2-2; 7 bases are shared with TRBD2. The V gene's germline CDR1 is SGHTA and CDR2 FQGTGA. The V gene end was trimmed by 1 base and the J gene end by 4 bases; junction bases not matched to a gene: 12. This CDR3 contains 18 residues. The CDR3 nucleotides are TGTGCCAGCAGCTTAAGCGACCTGGCGGGAGTGGGCACCGGGGAGCTGTTTTTT. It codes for CASSLSDLAGVGTGELFF.

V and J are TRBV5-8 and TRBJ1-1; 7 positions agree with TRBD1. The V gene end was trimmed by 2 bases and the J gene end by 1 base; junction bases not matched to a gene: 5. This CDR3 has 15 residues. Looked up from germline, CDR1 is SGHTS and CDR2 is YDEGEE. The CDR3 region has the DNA TGTGCCAGCAGCTTTCGGACAGGAGCGAACACTGAAGCTTTCTTT. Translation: CASSFRTGANTEAFF. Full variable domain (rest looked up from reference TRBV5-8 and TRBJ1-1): EAGVTQSPTHLIKTRGQQATLRCSPISGHTSVYWYQQALGLGLQFLLWYDEGEERNRGNFPPRFSGRQFPNYSSELNVNALELEDSALYLCASSFRTGANTEAFFGQGTRLTVV.

CDR3 in amino acids: CASSESDSSLETQYF. In DNA form, the CDR3 reads TGCGCCAGCAGTGAGTCGGACTCATCCCTGGAGACCCAGTACTTC. V usage is TRBV10-1 and J usage is TRBJ2-5; D may be TRBD2 (5 bases). The CDR3 extends over 15 amino acids. The V gene's germline CDR1 is WNHNN and CDR2 SYGVQD (reference sequence). V was shortened by 0 bases and J by 5 bases, with 13 bases between the two germline ends.

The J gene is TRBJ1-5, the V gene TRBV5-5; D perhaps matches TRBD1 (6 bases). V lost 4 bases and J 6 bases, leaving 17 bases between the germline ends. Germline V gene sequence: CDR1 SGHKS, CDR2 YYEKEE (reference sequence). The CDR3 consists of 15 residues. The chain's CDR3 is CASSGGGGLGQPQHF. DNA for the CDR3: TGTGCCAGCAGCGGCGGGGGGGGCTTAGGTCAGCCCCAGCATTTT.

CDR3 in amino acids: CASSYSGQGPRRPNGYTF. The CDR3 DNA follows: TGTGCCAGCAGCTATAGCGGACAGGGGCCTCGGAGGCCTAATGGCTACACCTTC. The chain couples TRBV28 to TRBJ1-2; 9 nucleotides agree with TRBD1. This CDR3 contains 18 residues. The V gene end was trimmed by 6 bases and the J gene end by 6 bases; junction bases not matched to a gene: 20. Germline CDR1 and CDR2: MDHEN and SYDVKM.

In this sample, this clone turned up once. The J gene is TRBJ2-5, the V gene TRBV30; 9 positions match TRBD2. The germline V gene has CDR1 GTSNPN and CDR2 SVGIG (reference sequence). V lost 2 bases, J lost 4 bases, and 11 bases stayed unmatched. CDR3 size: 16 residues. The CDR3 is CAWSTTRAGGGETQYF. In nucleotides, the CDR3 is TGTGCCTGGAGTACCACACGGGCGGGAGGGGGAGAGACCCAGTACTTC.

In DNA form, the CDR3 reads TGTGCCAGTAGCGTCACCTTCTCAGGGTACGAGCAGTACTTC. Translation: CASSVTFSGYEQYF. This chain joins TRBV19 and TRBJ2-7; possibly TRBD1 for D (5 bases). Trimming stripped 6 bases from V and 4 bases from J, with 16 bases between. Germline-derived CDR1 and CDR2 are LNHDA and SQIVND (reference sequence). The CDR3 runs 14 residues. Together with reference TRBV19 and TRBJ2-7, the CDR3 gives the full variable domain: DGGITQSPKYLFRKEGQNVTLSCEQNLNHDAMYWYRQDPGQGLRLIYYSQIVNDFQKGDIAEGYSVSREKKESFPLTVTSAQKNPTAFYLCASSVTFSGYEQYFGPGTRLTVT.